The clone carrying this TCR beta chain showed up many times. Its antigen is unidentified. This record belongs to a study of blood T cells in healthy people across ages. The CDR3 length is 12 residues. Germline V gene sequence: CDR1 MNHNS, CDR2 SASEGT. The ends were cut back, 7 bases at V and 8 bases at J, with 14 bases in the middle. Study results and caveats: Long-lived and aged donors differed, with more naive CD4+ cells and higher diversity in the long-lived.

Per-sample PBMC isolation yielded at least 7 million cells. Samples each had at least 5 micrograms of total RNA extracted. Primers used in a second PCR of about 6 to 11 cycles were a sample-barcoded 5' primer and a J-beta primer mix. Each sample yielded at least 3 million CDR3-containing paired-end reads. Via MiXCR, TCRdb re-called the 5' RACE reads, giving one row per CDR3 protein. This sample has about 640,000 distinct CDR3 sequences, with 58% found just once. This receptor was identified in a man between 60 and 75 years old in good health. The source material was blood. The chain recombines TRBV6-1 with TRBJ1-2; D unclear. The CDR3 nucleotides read TGTGCCAGCAATCCCGGCCGGTGGGGCTACACCTTC. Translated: CASNPGRWGYTF.